The clone carrying this TCR beta chain was seen a few times. What it recognizes is unknown. The data are from a study of T cells after posttransplantation cyclophosphamide. Study-wide results and caveats: Donor-recipient repertoire similarity was low at 1-2 months, rising over year one. TRB clonality was highly associated with recipient CMV seropositivity and reactivation.

The protocol was immunoSEQ multiplex PCR, while the TCRdb copy is restricted to in-frame clones and leaves out a portion. This table has about 28,000 clones, around 86% appearing once. Germline CDR1 LGHNA, CDR2 YSLEER. There are 13 residues in the CDR3. Trimming stripped 0 bases from V and 10 bases from J, with 10 bases between. This clonotype was sampled from a man aged 45-65 years. The chain couples TRBV4-3 to TRBJ2-1, with D perhaps matching TRBD2 (5 bases). Sequenced sample: PBMCs. Here the CDR3 reads CASSQEPGSEQFF. The CDR3 DNA reads as TGCGCCAGCAGCCAAGAGCCTGGGAGCGAGCAGTTCTTC.